The clone carrying this T cell receptor (beta chain) was observed a few times. The CDR3 is 13 residues long. Germline V gene sequence: CDR1 SGHTS, CDR2 YDEGEE. Trimming took off 3 bases at V and 2 bases at J, with 6 bases between the two ends. Study processing details: Amplification with reference gene primers provided the estimates of nucleated cell counts. The table came from immunoSEQ multiplex PCR; TCRdb's copy has only in-frame clones and leaves some out. V, J and clone size derive from that table, while D and trimming were established from the DNA sequence. The sample has about 20,000 clones; approximately 92% are singletons. The record originates from a study of blood T cell repertoires in COVID-19. Across the whole study: Samples representing acute and convalescent COVID-19 were sourced from the United States, Italy and Spain. In each case, the material was cDNA or gDNA derived from T cells, B-cell-depleted T cells, or PBMCs.

Sequencing was done on a sample of peripheral blood. The rearrangement links TRBV5-8 to TRBJ1-5; D is ambiguous. The sequence was obtained from a man between 70 and 80 years old with active COVID-19. This CDR3 reads CASSSFGNQPQHF. The CDR3 region has the DNA TGTGCCAGCAGCTCGTTCGGCAATCAGCCCCAGCATTTT.